This TCR beta chain was observed in a study of identical twins. Study-level results: While abundant cord blood beta clonotypes carried fewer insertions, memory repertoires showed no such pattern. Twins shared out-of-frame alpha sequences with excess low generation probability.

Note on this clonotype: Antigen: not known.

A universal primer site was created by template switching, with the cDNA bearing unique molecular identifiers. Using its own MiXCR run on the 5' RACE reads, TCRdb lists one record per CDR3 protein. The data contain around 1.7 million distinct CDR3 sequences, roughly a third of them singletons. V lost 0 bases and J 6 bases, leaving 12 bases between the germline ends. There are 15 residues in the CDR3. The V gene's germline CDR1 is DFQATT and CDR2 SNEGSKA (reference sequence). This TCR derives from a newborn girl in good health. This chain connects TRBV20-1 to TRBJ1-6; TRBD1 is a possible D gene (5 bases). What was sequenced was cord blood. The CDR3 DNA sequence: TGCAGTGCTAGAGATCGACAGTCAACTAATTCACCCCTCCACTTT. Residues: CSARDRQSTNSPLHF.